This T cell receptor (beta chain) emerged from a study of T cell changes during pregnancy in multiple sclerosis. The germline V gene encodes CDR1 MNHEY and CDR2 SMNVEV (reference sequence). The CDR3 sequence is 16 residues long. The trim removed 5 bases at V and 2 bases at J, leaving 7 bases unmatched. The method was immunoSEQ multiplex PCR; TCRdb's version includes in-frame clones alone and lacks a portion of them. The profile shows 25,000 to 35,000 clones, roughly 86% of them singletons. The sample was CD8+ T cells from peripheral blood mononuclear cells, taken in the second trimester of pregnancy. The rearrangement uses TRBV27 and TRBJ2-1; 9 nucleotides match TRBD2. This receptor was taken from a female donor with multiple sclerosis, enrolled in a pregnancy study. As DNA, the CDR3 is TGTGCCAGCAGTCCCAGGGGCGGGGGGGCCTACAATGAGCAGTTCTTC. Protein: CASSPRGGGAYNEQFF.